This T cell receptor (beta chain) came from a study of long-term antiretroviral therapy in people with HIV. Runs used v3.0 of the immunoSEQ assay and were done at survey level. The data were produced by immunoSEQ multiplex PCR, yet TCRdb's version contains in-frame clones alone and is incomplete. The sample lists 9,500 to 15,000 clones; more than 75% were seen once. Before DNA extraction, roughly 1-11 million cryopreserved PBMC were held in the samples. Trimming removed 4 bases from V and 6 bases from J, with 10 bases in between. The CDR3 is 13 residues long. CDR1 and CDR2 from the germline V gene are SNHLY and FYNNEI.

This specimen was unsorted PBMCs, taken roughly 8 years after starting antiretroviral therapy. The rearrangement joins TRBV2 to TRBJ2-1; D perhaps matches TRBD2 (5 bases). This sequence originates from a man over 45 with HIV. The CDR3 nucleotides read TGTGCCAGCAGTGTTGGACGGGGCAATGAGCAGTTCTTC. Translation: CASSVGRGNEQFF.